The clone carrying this TCR beta chain showed up just a few times. What it binds is unknown. Germline V gene lookup returns CDR1 LGHNA and CDR2 YSLEER. V lost 0 bases and J lost 5; bases outside the gene matches: 8. This CDR3 is built from 17 residues. This record belongs to a study of T cells after yellow fever vaccination. Study outcomes and limitations: In FACS-sorted repertoires, abundant clonotypes from the bulk population could appear as contaminants.

5'RACE template switching added a universal primer site and UMIs to TCR cDNA. TCRdb re-derived calls from the 5' RACE reads in MiXCR, one entry per CDR3 protein. The sample contains 300,000 to 400,000 distinct CDR3 sequences, approximately 6% of which appear only once. This chain connects TRBV4-3 to TRBJ2-5; 11 bases are a match to TRBD2. The material was PBMCs, obtained 5 days after the yellow fever booster vaccination. The TCR was taken from a man younger than 45 who received the YFV17D yellow fever vaccine. DNA for the CDR3: TGCGCCAGCAGCCAAGATATAGCGGGAGGGTCCTGGGAGACCCAGTACTTC. Protein: CASSQDIAGGSWETQYF.